This T cell receptor (beta chain) stems from a study of monozygotic twins with inflammatory bowel disease. Whole-study results and caveats: Relative clonotype sharing with others was diminished in IBD patients versus healthy twins, particularly with disease activity. The authors could not tell different T cell subtypes apart.

Remarks on this clonotype: Its cognate antigen is unknown.

With the 5' RACE reads reprocessed, TCRdb shows one record per CDR3 protein and no DNA. Here the sample table reports nearly 450,000 distinct CDR3 sequences. What was sequenced was blood. The clonotype comes from a human donor with ulcerative colitis or Crohn's disease, or a healthy co-twin of an affected twin (not recorded which).

The CDR3 spells CASSSWEKGVTDTQYF. The V and J genes are TRBV6-5 and TRBJ2-3; TCRdb selects TRBD1, and the lack of DNA leaves this call unchecked. The germline V gene encodes CDR1 MNHEY and CDR2 SVGAGI. This CDR3 comprises 16 residues.